This is a list of T cell receptor beta chains from one sample in a study of beta chain features in type 1 diabetes. Profiled with immunoSEQ multiplex PCR; TCRdb holds only in-frame clones, not every one. The data show 680,000 or so clones, with around an eighth seen just once and about 0.02% held by the top ten. Sequencing input: naive CD4+ T cells from blood. Receptor source: a man between 18 and 35 years old with type 1 diabetes. CDR3s include the opening cysteine and the closing phenylalanine or tryptophan.

CDR3 protein	J gene	V gene
CASTTKFGEQYF	TRBJ2-7	TRBV19
CASRGQENTEAFF	TRBJ1-1	TRBV5-1
CASSYRDLSSYEQYF	TRBJ2-7	TRBV5-1
CASSPTGGNYGYTF	TRBJ1-2	TRBV7-2
CASSQGGRDLHF	TRBJ1-6	TRBV4-1
CASSLGLVTDTQYF	TRBJ2-3	TRBV5-1
CASSVGHNTGELFF	TRBJ2-2	TRBV2
CASSQDMQRTEAFF	TRBJ1-1	TRBV14
CASSLHRDQPQHF	TRBJ1-5	TRBV6-5
CASSVRDSPLHF	TRBJ1-6	TRBV7-2
CASSSSGTVNEKLFF	TRBJ1-4	TRBV7-9
CASSPPRGTDLKNIQYF	TRBJ2-4	TRBV9
CAWSSGHSYEQYF	TRBJ2-7	TRBV30
CAFSWNGYTF	TRBJ1-2	TRBV30
CASSLGLGYEQYF	TRBJ2-7	TRBV11-2
CASSKAETGLNTEAFF	TRBJ1-1	TRBV21-1
CASSLALAGGYTDTQYF	TRBJ2-3	TRBV7-2
CASSRDRNTIYF	TRBJ1-3	TRBV23-1
CASSLARTDTQYF	TRBJ2-3	TRBV13
CAISAGWSDSYEQYF	TRBJ2-7	TRBV10-3
CSVDGPTGGNTIYF	TRBJ1-3	TRBV29-1
CAWSLGLDQPQHF	TRBJ1-5	TRBV30